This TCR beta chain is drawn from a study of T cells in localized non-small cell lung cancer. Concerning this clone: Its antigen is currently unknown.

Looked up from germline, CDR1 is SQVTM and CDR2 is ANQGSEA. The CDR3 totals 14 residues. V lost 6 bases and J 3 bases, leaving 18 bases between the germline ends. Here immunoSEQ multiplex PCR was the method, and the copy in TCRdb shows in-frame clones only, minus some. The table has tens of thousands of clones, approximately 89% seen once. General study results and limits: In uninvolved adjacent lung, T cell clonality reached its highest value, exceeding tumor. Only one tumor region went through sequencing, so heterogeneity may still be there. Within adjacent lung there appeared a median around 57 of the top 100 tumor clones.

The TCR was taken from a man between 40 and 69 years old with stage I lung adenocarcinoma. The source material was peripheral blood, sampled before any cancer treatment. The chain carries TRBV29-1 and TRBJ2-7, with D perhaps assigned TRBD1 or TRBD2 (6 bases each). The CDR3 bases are TGCAGCGTCGCTGAGGGGGGTTACTTCTACGAGCAGTACTTC. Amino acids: CSVAEGGYFYEQYF.